This TCR beta chain was retrieved from a study of response to subunit inactivated influenza vaccine (dated by TCRdb to between 2017 and 2018). Study-wide context: Deep quantitative T cell receptor repertoire profiling was used in the study to track responses to a trivalent subunit inactivated influenza vaccine. Results and caveats for the whole study, not just this receptor: The authors proposed that each seasonal influenza vaccination may bring in only a limited number of new T cells.

In the germline V gene, CDR1 corresponds to LGHNA and CDR2 to YSLEER. V sheds 0 bases and J sheds 3 bases, leaving 15 bases between their ends. The CDR3 numbers 16 residues from cysteine through phenylalanine. The retained sequence is limited to the CDR3, 48 bases, with the frame set at the first base. The method was RT-PCR. The instrument was an Illumina HiSeq 2500. TCRdb reran the public reads through fastp at Q25 and MiXCR, keeping productive beta chains. Duplicate CDR3 protein sequences are folded into a single record with the most common DNA and genes. The sample contains about 540,000 distinct CDR3 sequences, 20% to 25% of them found a single time. The ten largest account for approximately 3% of the sample. Concerning this clonotype: Its antigen has not been determined. Per-nucleotide qualities are absent, and no much larger clonotype sits a single base away.

The same sample was also used in a study of T cells expressing NK-cell markers. The second publication reports: The TCR beta cDNA libraries were made using 5'RACE template switching, a step that added both a universal primer site and unique molecular identifiers. Three sorted T-cell subsets (CD3+CD56+NKG2C+, CD3+CD56+NKG2C- and CD3+CD56-NKG2C+) from 8 or 9 donors had their TCR beta-chain repertoires profiled. Of the eight sequenced donors, seven were found to be HCMV-seropositive and one was found to be HCMV-seronegative. In several experiments an anti-gammadeltaTCR antibody was added to restrict sorting to alphabetaTCR-expressing T cells. For five or six donors, the dominant CD3+CD56+NKG2C+ clonotypes were among the top 10 CD8+ clonotypes and accounted for roughly 1.0-7.5% of CD8+ T cells. Those dominant clonotypes were again the most abundant among CD3+CD56-NKG2C+ cells in several donors, at about 25-65%. Whether the expanded NKG2C-expressing T cell clones were specific for HCMV antigens was left unclear. Randomly selected healthy volunteers, three men and five women, were used as the eight sequenced donors. A commercial ELISA kit detecting HCMV-specific IgG in serum was used to determine HCMV serostatus. Ficoll density gradient centrifugation was used to isolate peripheral blood mononuclear cells from blood. CD4+ and CD8+ T cells were isolated from PBMC by magnetic immunoseparation with Miltenyi isolation kits. Synthesis of cDNA was primed from the TCR beta constant segment and was followed by two consecutive PCR amplification steps. Libraries were sequenced as 2 x 150 bp reads on Illumina HiSeq 2000/2500, MiSeq or NextSeq. MIGEC was used to demultiplex reads and group reads by UMI, and MiTCR was used to assemble and quantify clonotypes. To exclude erroneous sequences, any TCR cDNA sequence not supported by at least two reads was discarded. The tcR package was used for downstream repertoire analysis, and clonotypes were matched across fractions by CDR3 nucleotide sequence plus V segment. VDJmatch was used to annotate antigen specificity against VDJdb, with one amino acid substitution in CDR3 permitted.

This sequence was found in a man aged 50-60 years who received an inactivated influenza vaccine. Donor details come from another sample of the same person, matched by shared clones. Sample: CD4+ T cells sorted from PBMCs, taken roughly 12 days after vaccination. This sequence uses TRBV4-3 and TRBJ2-7; TRBD1 might be the D gene, on 5 matching bases. The sequence in DNA is TGCGCCAGCAGCCAAGACTCTCGAGCAGGGTACTACGAGCAGTACTTC. Its product reads: CASSQDSRAGYYEQYF.